This T cell receptor beta chain comes out of a study of T cells in Graves' hyperthyroidism and ophthalmopathy. General study findings and limits: Also found in blood were most expanded thyroid clonotypes above 0.001.

As for this clonotype: Its target is not known.

TCR beta CDR3 sequences were amplified from RNA transcripts. TCR CDR3 underwent first-round RT-PCR with the HTBI primer set. TCRdb re-analysed the multiplex PCR reads in MiXCR, keeping a single row per CDR3 protein. Of about 640,000 distinct CDR3 sequences in the sample, less than 25% were seen once. The CDR3 spans 15 residues. CDR1 is SNHLY and CDR2 is FYNNEI in the germline V gene. V was shortened by 6 bases and J by 3 bases, with 18 bases between the two germline ends. The chain uses TRBV2 and TRBJ2-7, with D tentatively TRBD1 (5 bases). Specimen: blood. This receptor was obtained from a man aged 30 to 39 with Graves' ophthalmopathy. The CDR3 reads CASRVDRADYYEQYF. The CDR3 DNA sequence: TGTGCCAGCAGAGTCGACAGAGCTGATTACTACGAGCAGTACTTC.